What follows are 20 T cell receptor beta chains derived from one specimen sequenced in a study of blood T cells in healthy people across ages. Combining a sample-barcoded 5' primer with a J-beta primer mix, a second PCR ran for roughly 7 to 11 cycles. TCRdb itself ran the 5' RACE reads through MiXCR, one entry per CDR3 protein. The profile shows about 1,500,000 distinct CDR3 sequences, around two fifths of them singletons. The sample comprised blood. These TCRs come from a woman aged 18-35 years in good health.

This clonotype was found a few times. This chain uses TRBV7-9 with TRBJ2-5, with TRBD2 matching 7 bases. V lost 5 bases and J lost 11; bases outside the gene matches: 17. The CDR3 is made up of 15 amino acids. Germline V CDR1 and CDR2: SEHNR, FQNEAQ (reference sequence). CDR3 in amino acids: CASSPSGTTYNEQYF. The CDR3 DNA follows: TGTGCCAGCAGCCCCAGCGGGACCACCTACAATGAGCAGTACTTC.

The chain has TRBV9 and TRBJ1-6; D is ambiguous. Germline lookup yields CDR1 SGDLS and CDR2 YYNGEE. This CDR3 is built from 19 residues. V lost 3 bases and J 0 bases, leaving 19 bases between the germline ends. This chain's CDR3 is CASSGPSPQKSSYNSPLHF. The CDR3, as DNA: TGTGCCAGCAGCGGACCCTCCCCCCAGAAGAGCTCCTATAATTCACCCCTCCACTTT.

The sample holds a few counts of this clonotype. The CDR3 sequence: CASSSALPDTEAFF. The DNA for the CDR3 is TGTGCCAGCAGCTCCGCCCTGCCCGACACTGAAGCTTTCTTT. This chain connects TRBV7-8 to TRBJ1-1; D ambiguous. Germline loops: CDR1 SGHVS, CDR2 FQNEAQ. The CDR3 is 14 residues long. V lost 4 bases, J lost 3 bases, and 12 bases lay in between.

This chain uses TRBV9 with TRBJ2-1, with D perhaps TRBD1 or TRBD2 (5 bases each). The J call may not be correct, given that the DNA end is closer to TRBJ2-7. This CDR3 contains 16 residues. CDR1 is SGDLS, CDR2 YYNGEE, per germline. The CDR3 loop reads CASSVLRDPPYNEQYF. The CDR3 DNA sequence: TGTGCCAGCAGCGTCCTCCGGGACCCCCCCTACAATGAGCAGTACTTC.

This chain's CDR3 is CASSYRTSGRLGRKFF. As DNA, the CDR3 is TGTGCCAGCAGCTACCGGACTAGCGGGAGACTTGGGCGGAAGTTCTTC. The chain employs TRBV5-6 and TRBJ2-1; 13 positions agree with TRBD2. V shed 3 bases and J 14 bases; nucleotides not matched to a gene: 14. CDR1 is SGHDT and CDR2 is YYEEEE in the germline V gene. This CDR3 is built from 16 residues.

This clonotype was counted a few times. CDR3: CASSLLSAGSVDTQYF. The CDR3 DNA sequence: TGTGCCAGCAGCTTACTTAGTGCGGGGTCCGTAGATACGCAGTATTTT. J is TRBJ2-3 and V is TRBV7-6, with a tentative D call TRBD2 (6 bases). The V and J ends lost 2 bases and 5 bases respectively, with 17 bases between them. There are 16 residues in the CDR3. The germline V gene has CDR1 SGHVS and CDR2 FNYEAQ.

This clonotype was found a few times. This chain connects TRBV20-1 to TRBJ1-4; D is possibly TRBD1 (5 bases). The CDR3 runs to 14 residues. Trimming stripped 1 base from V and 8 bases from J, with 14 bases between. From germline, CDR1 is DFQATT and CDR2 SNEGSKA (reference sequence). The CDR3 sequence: CSARGGAGGEKLFF. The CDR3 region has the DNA TGCAGTGCTAGAGGAGGGGCAGGAGGCGAAAAACTGTTTTTT.

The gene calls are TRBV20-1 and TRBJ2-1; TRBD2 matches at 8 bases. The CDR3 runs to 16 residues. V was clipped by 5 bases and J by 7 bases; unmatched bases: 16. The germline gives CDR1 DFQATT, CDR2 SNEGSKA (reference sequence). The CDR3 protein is CSAPPSPGTSSNEQFF. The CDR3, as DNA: TGCAGTGCTCCGCCCTCCCCCGGGACTAGTTCAAATGAGCAGTTCTTC.

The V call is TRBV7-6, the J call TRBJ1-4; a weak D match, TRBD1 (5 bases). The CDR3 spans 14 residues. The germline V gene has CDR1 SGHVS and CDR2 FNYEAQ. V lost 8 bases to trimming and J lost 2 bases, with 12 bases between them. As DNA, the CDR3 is TGTGCCAGCGGGGGGACCACGACTAATGAAAAACTGTTTTTT. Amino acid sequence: CASGGTTTNEKLFF.

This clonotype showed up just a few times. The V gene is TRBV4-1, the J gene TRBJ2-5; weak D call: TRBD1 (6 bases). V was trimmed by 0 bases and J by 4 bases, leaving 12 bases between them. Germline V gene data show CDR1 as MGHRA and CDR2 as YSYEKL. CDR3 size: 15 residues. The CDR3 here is CASSQDSRGGETQYF. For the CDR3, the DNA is TGCGCCAGCAGCCAAGATTCGAGAGGGGGAGAGACCCAGTACTTC.

In DNA, the CDR3 is TGCAGTGCTAGAGCCCCACAAGCTTTTCAAGAGACCCAGTACTTC. Amino acid sequence: CSARAPQAFQETQYF. The chain carries TRBV20-1 and TRBJ2-5, with no clear D. Looked up from germline, CDR1 is DFQATT and CDR2 is SNEGSKA (reference sequence). Trimming removed 1 base from V and 2 bases from J, with 14 bases in between. This CDR3 has 15 amino acids.

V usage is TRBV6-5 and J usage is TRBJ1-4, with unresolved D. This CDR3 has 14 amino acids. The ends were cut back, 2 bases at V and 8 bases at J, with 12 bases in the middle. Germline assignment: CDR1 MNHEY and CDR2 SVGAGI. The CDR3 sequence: CASSYGRTYEKLFF. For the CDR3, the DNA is TGTGCCAGCAGTTACGGCAGGACTTACGAAAAACTGTTTTTT.

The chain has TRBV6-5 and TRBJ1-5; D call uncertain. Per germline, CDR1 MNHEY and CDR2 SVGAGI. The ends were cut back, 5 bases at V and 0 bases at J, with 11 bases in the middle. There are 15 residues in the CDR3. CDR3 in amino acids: CASSRAGHSNQPQHF. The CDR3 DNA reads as TGTGCCAGCAGTCGGGCAGGCCATAGCAATCAGCCCCAGCATTTT.

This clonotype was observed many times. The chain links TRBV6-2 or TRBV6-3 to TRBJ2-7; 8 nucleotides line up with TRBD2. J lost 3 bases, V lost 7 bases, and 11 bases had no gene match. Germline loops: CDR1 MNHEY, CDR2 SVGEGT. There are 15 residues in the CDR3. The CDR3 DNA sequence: TGTGCCAGCAACCAACCGGGACTAGGGCACTACGAGCAGTACTTC. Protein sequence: CASNQPGLGHYEQYF.

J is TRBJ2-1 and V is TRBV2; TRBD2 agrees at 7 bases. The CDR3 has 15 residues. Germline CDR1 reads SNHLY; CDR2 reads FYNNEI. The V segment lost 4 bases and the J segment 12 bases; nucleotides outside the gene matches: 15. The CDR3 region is CASSGYGGGRVGQFF. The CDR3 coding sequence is TGTGCCAGCAGTGGTTACGGGGGAGGGCGGGTAGGGCAGTTCTTC.

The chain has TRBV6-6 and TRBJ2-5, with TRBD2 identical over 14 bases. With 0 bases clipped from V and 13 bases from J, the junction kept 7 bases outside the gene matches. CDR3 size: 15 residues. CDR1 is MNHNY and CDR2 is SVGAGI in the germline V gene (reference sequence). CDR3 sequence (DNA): TGTGCCAGCAGTTACTCCGGGACTAGCGGGGGTAGCGGGTACTTC. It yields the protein CASSYSGTSGGSGYF.

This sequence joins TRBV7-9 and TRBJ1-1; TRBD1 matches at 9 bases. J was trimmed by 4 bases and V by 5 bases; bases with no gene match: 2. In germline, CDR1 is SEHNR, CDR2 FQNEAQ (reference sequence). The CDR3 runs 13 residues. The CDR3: CASSGTGSTEAFF. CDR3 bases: TGTGCCAGCAGCGGGACAGGGTCCACTGAAGCTTTCTTT.

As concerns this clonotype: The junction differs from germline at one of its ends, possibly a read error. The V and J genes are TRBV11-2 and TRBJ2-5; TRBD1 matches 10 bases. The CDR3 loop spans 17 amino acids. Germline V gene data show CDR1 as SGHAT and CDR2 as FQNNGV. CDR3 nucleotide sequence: TGTGCCAGCAGCTTCGGACAGGGGGTTTTCGGGCAAGGGACCCAGTACTTC. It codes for CASSFGQGVFGQGTQYF.

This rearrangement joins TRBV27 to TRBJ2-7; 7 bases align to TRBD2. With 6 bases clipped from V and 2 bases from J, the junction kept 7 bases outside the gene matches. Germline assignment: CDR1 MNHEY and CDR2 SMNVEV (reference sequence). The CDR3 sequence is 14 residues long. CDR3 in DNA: TGTGCCAGCAGAAGACTAGCTGGGGCCTACGAGCAGTACTTC. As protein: CASRRLAGAYEQYF.

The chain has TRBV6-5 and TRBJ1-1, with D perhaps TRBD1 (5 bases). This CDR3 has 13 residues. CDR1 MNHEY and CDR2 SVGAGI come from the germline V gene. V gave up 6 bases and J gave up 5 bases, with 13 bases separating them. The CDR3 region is CASRRTKTTEAFF. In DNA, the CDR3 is TGTGCCAGCAGACGGACAAAAACAACTGAAGCTTTCTTT.